The 14 T cell receptor beta chains given below trace back to one sample, sequenced in a study of T cells and copy number aberrations in small-cell lung cancer. The protocol was immunoSEQ multiplex PCR, while the TCRdb copy is restricted to in-frame clones and leaves out a portion. The table shows about 8,200 clones, with 80% to 90% occurring only once. The sample taken for sequencing was normal tissue next to the tumor. The source is a woman between 50 and 59 years old with small cell lung cancer.

The chain combines TRBV5-1 with TRBJ2-2; D is ambiguous. Germline V lookup: CDR1 SGHRS, CDR2 YFSETQ. Trimming took 6 bases from V and 3 from J, leaving 15 bases between them. The CDR3 is 15 amino acids. The CDR3 reads CASKAQRGDTGELFF. Here the CDR3 DNA reads TGCGCCAGCAAGGCCCAGCGAGGTGACACCGGGGAGCTGTTTTTT.

CDR3 nucleotide sequence: TGCGCCAGCAGCCAAGATCGGGGGGGGCTTACCTACGAGCAGTACTTC. This encodes CASSQDRGGLTYEQYF. The chain couples TRBV4-1 to TRBJ2-7, with TRBD2 matching 8 bases. The CDR3 extends over 16 amino acids. Germline V gene data show CDR1 as MGHRA and CDR2 as YSYEKL. After removal of 0 bases from V and 2 bases from J, the junction contained 6 bases not matched to a gene.

The chain links TRBV7-6 to TRBJ2-1; 16 nucleotides agree with TRBD2. After removal of 5 bases from V and 8 bases from J, the junction contained 6 bases not matched to a gene. The CDR3 loop spans 16 amino acids. CDR1 and CDR2 (germline): SGHVS, FNYEAQ. The CDR3 loop reads CASSIGGLAGGDEQFF. CDR3 DNA sequence: TGTGCCAGCAGCATCGGGGGACTAGCGGGAGGGGATGAGCAGTTCTTC.

This chain's CDR3 is CASSHIVGSYNEQFF. The CDR3 region has the DNA TGTGCCAGCAGCCACATCGTAGGCTCCTACAATGAGCAGTTCTTC. The rearrangement links TRBV5-6 to TRBJ2-1; no definite D call. Germline assignment: CDR1 SGHDT and CDR2 YYEEEE. V lost 4 bases to trimming and J lost 0 bases, with 11 bases between them. The CDR3 runs to 15 residues.

V gene TRBV7-9 combines with J gene TRBJ2-1, with 8 positions matching TRBD1. CDR3 length: 13 amino acids. V lost 10 bases, J lost 7 bases, and 9 bases stayed unmatched. Germline V lookup: CDR1 SEHNR, CDR2 FQNEAQ (reference sequence). In DNA, the CDR3 is TGTGCCACTCAGGGGGCCCCTCAGAATGAGCAGTTCTTC. It yields the protein CATQGAPQNEQFF.

The chain couples TRBV19 to TRBJ2-1, with 7 bases lining up with TRBD2. V lost 4 bases to trimming and J lost 7 bases; unmatched junction nucleotides: 7. This CDR3 spans 14 amino acids. Germline CDR1 LNHDA, CDR2 SQIVND (reference sequence). The CDR3 region is CASSKGTKRNEQFF. The CDR3 DNA sequence: TGTGCCAGTAGTAAGGGGACTAAGAGGAATGAGCAGTTCTTC.

V usage is TRBV5-1 and J usage is TRBJ2-7; perhaps TRBD1 as D (5 bases). Trimming pared 5 bases from V and 2 bases from J, leaving 14 bases between. Germline assignment: CDR1 SGHRS and CDR2 YFSETQ. This CDR3 is 14 amino acids long. The CDR3 reads CASRQDTPAYEQYF. DNA of the CDR3: TGCGCCAGCAGGCAGGACACCCCTGCCTACGAGCAGTACTTC.

This clone is a singleton in its sample. This rearrangement joins TRBV28 to TRBJ1-2; tentative D call: TRBD1 (5 bases). Germline V CDR1 and CDR2: MDHEN, SYDVKM. V gave up 6 bases and J gave up 4 bases, with 21 bases separating them. There are 16 residues in the CDR3. CDR3 residues: CASSSPGRDLSYGYTF. DNA of the CDR3: TGTGCCAGCAGCTCCCCGGGGAGGGACCTATCCTATGGCTACACCTTC.

This chain links TRBV11-1 with TRBJ2-5; 7 nucleotides line up with TRBD2. The CDR3 loop spans 16 amino acids. Germline V gene sequence: CDR1 SGHAT, CDR2 FQDESV (reference sequence). Losses at the gene ends were 1 base for V and 2 bases for J; bases not matched to a gene: 7. The CDR3, as DNA: TGTGCCAGCAGCTTAGAATGGGGGGGACTTCAAGAGACCCAGTACTTC. This gives the protein CASSLEWGGLQETQYF. Together with reference TRBV11-1 and TRBJ2-5, the CDR3 gives the full variable domain: EAEVAQSPRYKITEKSQAVAFWCDPISGHATLYWYRQILGQGPELLVQFQDESVVDDSQLPKDRFSAERLKGVDSTLKIQPAELGDSAMYLCASSLEWGGLQETQYFGPGTRLLVL.

Only a few counts were recorded for this clone. The chain has TRBV5-1 and TRBJ2-6; 8 nucleotides match TRBD2. V lost 7 bases to trimming and J lost 0 bases; unmatched junction nucleotides: 6. Germline V gene sequence: CDR1 SGHRS, CDR2 YFSETQ. This CDR3 is 16 amino acids long. The CDR3 region has the DNA TGCGCCAGCCAAACTAGCGGTGGCTCTGGGGCCAACGTCCTGACTTTC. Amino acid sequence: CASQTSGGSGANVLTF.

The CDR3 region is CASSQFGASTDTQYF. Written as DNA, the CDR3 is TGTGCCAGCAGCCAATTCGGGGCCTCCACAGATACGCAGTATTTT. J is TRBJ2-3 and V is TRBV14; D may correspond to TRBD1 or TRBD2 (5 bases each). V gave up 2 bases and J gave up 2 bases, with 11 bases separating them. This CDR3 comprises 15 residues. Germline V CDR1 and CDR2: SGHDN, FVKESK.

CDR3 in amino acids: CSVWGNSGANVLTF. In DNA, the CDR3 is TGCAGCGTCTGGGGGAACTCTGGGGCCAACGTCCTGACTTTC. The rearrangement joins TRBV29-1 to TRBJ2-6; D is perhaps TRBD1 or TRBD2 (5 bases each). Germline loops: CDR1 SQVTM, CDR2 ANQGSEA. The V end was cut by 6 bases, the J end by 0 bases, with 9 bases between. The CDR3 totals 14 residues.

The chain links TRBV9 to TRBJ2-3, with TRBD2 matching over 7 bases. V trimming: 3 bases; J trimming: 5 bases; junction bases outside the gene matches: 12. The CDR3 sequence is 16 residues long. Germline loops: CDR1 SGDLS, CDR2 YYNGEE. The CDR3 DNA follows: TGTGCCAGCAGCGCCCACGGGCTAGCGGACCAAGATACGCAGTATTTT. Amino acid sequence: CASSAHGLADQDTQYF.

The V call is TRBV28, the J call TRBJ1-4; D is unclear. The CDR3 is 18 amino acids. CDR1 and CDR2 from the germline V gene are MDHEN and SYDVKM. Trimming pared 6 bases from V and 6 bases from J, leaving 26 bases between. CDR3 DNA: TGTGCCAGCAGCACGGTGGGCCGGGGATTCGGATCGGATGAAAAACTGTTTTTT. Its translation: CASSTVGRGFGSDEKLFF.